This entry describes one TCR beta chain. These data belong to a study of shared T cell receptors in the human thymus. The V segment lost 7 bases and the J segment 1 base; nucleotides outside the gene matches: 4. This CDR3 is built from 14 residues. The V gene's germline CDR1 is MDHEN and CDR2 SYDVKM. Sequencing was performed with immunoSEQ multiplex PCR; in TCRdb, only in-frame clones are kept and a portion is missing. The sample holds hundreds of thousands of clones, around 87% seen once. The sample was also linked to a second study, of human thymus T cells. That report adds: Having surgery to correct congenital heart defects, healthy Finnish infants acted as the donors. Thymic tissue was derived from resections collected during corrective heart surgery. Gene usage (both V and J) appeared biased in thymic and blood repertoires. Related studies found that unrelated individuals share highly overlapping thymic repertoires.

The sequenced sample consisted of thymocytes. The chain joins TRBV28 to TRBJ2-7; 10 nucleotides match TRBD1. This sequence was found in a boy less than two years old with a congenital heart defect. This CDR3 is CASMGQGRSYEQYF. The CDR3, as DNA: TGTGCCAGCATGGGACAGGGGAGGTCCTACGAGCAGTACTTC.